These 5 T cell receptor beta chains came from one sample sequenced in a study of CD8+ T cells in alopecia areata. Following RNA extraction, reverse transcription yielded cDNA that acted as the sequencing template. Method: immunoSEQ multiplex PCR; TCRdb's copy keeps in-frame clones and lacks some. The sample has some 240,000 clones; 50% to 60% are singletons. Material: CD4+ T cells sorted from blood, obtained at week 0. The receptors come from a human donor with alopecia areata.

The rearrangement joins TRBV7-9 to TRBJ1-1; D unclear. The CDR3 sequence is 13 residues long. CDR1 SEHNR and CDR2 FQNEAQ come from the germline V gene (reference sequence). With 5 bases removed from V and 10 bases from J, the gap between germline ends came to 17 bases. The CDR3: CASSTQERGAAFF. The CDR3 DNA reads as TGTGCCAGCAGCACTCAGGAACGGGGAGCAGCTTTCTTT.

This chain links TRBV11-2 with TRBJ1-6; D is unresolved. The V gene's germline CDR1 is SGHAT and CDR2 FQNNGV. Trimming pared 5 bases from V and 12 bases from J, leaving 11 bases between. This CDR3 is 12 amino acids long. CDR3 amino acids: CASSAGRVPLHF. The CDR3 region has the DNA TGTGCCAGCAGCGCCGGTCGAGTACCCCTCCACTTT.

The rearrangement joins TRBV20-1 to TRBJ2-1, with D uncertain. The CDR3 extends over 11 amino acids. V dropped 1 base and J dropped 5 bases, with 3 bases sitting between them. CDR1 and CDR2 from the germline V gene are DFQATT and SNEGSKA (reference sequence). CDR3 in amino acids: CSARGDNEQFF. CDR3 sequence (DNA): TGCAGTGCTAGAGGGGACAATGAGCAGTTCTTC.

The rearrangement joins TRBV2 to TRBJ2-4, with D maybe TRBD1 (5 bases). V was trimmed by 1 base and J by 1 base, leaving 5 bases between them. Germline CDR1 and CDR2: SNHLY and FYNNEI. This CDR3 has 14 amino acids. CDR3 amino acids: CASSEEGAKNIQYF. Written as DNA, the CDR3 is TGTGCCAGCAGTGAAGAGGGGGCCAAAAACATTCAGTACTTC.

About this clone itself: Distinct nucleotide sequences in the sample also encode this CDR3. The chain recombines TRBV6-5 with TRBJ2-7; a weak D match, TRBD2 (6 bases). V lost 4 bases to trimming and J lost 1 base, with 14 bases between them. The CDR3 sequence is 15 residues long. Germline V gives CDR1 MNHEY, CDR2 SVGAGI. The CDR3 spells CASSSGTGGSYEQYF. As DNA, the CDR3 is TGTGCCAGCAGTTCGGGGACTGGGGGATCCTACGAGCAGTACTTC.